The source of this T cell receptor beta chain is a study of blood T cell repertoires in COVID-19. Turning to the study itself: The United States, Italy and Spain supplied acute and convalescent COVID-19 samples.

CDR3 length: 15 residues. The trim removed 5 bases at V and 4 bases at J, leaving 8 bases unmatched. Germline CDR1 is SGHNT and CDR2 is YENEEA. As processed by the authors: Reference gene primer amplification in the assay estimated nucleated cell counts. TCRdb keeps only in-frame clones here, not all; method: immunoSEQ multiplex PCR. V and J calls and clone size are copied from that table; D and trimming were computed from the DNA. The data contain about 170,000 clones, roughly 84% of them singletons. This clonotype was sampled from a man between 65 and 85 years old with active or convalescent COVID-19. Material for sequencing was peripheral blood. V usage is TRBV11-3 and J usage is TRBJ2-5; the match to TRBD1 covers 9 bases. The CDR3 nucleotides read TGTGCCAGCAGCCGCGGACAGGGGAGGTTAGAGACCCAGTACTTC. Protein product: CASSRGQGRLETQYF.